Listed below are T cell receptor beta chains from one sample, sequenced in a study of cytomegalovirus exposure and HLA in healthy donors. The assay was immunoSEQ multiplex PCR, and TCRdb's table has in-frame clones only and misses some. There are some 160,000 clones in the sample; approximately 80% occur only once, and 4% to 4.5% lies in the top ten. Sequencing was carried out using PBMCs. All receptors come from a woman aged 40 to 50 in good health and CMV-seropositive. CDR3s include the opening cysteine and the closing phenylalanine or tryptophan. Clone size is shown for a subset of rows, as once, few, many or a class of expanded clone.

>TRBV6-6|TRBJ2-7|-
CASSSLGRAWNEQYF
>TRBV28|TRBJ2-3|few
CASSLRGQRFTDTQYF
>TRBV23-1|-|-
CASSQFLGRGYEQYF
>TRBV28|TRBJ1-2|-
CASSPTGEDGYTF
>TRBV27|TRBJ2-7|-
CASRGLWSSYEQYF
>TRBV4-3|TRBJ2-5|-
CASSQGDRTEETQYF
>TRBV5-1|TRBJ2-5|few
CASSAATVGTQYF
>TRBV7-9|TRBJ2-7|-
CASSLALTDSYEQYF
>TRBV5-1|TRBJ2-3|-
CASSLNVEDTQYF
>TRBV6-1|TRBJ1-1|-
CASSWDSLGNTEAFF